A selection of T cell receptor beta chains follows, all from one sample in a study of cytomegalovirus exposure and HLA in healthy donors. TCRdb's table, derived via immunoSEQ multiplex PCR, lists solely in-frame clones and lacks some. The sample has some 190,000 clones, 83% seen once. The sequencing sample was made of PBMCs. These receptors were taken from a man between 40 and 49 years old in good health and CMV-seropositive. Both conserved end residues are part of each CDR3. Fields, in order: CDR3 length, V gene, J gene, clone size, D gene, CDR3 DNA, CDR3 protein. The D gene is left open where the match is weak. For some rows the clone size is stated as once, few or many, or as a class when expanded; others skip it.

cdr3_length: 18
v_call: TRBV30
j_call: TRBJ1-5
clone_size: .
d_call: TRBD1
cdr3_nt: TGTGCCTGGAGTCTAAGGGGTGGGGGACAGGGCGGCAATCAGCCCCAGCATTTT
cdr3_aa: CAWSLRGGGQGGNQPQHF

cdr3_length: 16
v_call: TRBV30
j_call: TRBJ2-1
clone_size: few
d_call: TRBD2
cdr3_nt: TGTGCCTGGAGCCGCCGGGGACTACCTTCCTACAATGAGCAGTTCTTC
cdr3_aa: CAWSRRGLPSYNEQFF

cdr3_length: 14
v_call: TRBV13
j_call: TRBJ2-7
clone_size: .
d_call: .
cdr3_nt: TGTGCCAGCACCCCCTCGACAGATACCTACGAGCAGTACTTC
cdr3_aa: CASTPSTDTYEQYF

cdr3_length: 16
v_call: TRBV7-9
j_call: TRBJ2-1
clone_size: .
d_call: .
cdr3_nt: TGTGCCAGCAGCCCAGGCGAAACAGAACGATACAATGAGCAGTTCTTC
cdr3_aa: CASSPGETERYNEQFF

cdr3_length: 12
v_call: TRBV6-6
j_call: TRBJ2-7
clone_size: few
d_call: .
cdr3_nt: TGTGCCAGCAGTTACGTTAGCTACGAGCAGTACTTC
cdr3_aa: CASSYVSYEQYF

cdr3_length: 15
v_call: TRBV6-5
j_call: TRBJ1-1
clone_size: .
d_call: TRBD1
cdr3_nt: TGTGCCAGCAGTTACTCCCACAGGGGAACCACTGAAGCTTTCTTT
cdr3_aa: CASSYSHRGTTEAFF

cdr3_length: 14
v_call: TRBV19
j_call: TRBJ1-1
clone_size: few
d_call: .
cdr3_nt: TGTGCCAGTAGTAGTCCTGGGAGGCATTTAGAAGCTTTCTTT
cdr3_aa: CASSSPGRHLEAFF

cdr3_length: 16
v_call: TRBV7-2
j_call: TRBJ1-2
clone_size: .
d_call: TRBD1
cdr3_nt: TGTGCCAGCAGCTTAGTGACAGGGGGCTGGGACTATGGCTACACCTTC
cdr3_aa: CASSLVTGGWDYGYTF

cdr3_length: 13
v_call: TRBV27
j_call: TRBJ2-7
clone_size: .
d_call: .
cdr3_nt: TGTGCCAGCAGCGCGATCACAGGGAGGGGACAGTACTTC
cdr3_aa: CASSAITGRGQYF

cdr3_length: 13
v_call: TRBV11-2
j_call: TRBJ2-7
clone_size: once
d_call: TRBD2
cdr3_nt: TGTGCTTCGGGCGGGGGAATTTCCTACGAGCAGTACTTC
cdr3_aa: CASGGGISYEQYF

cdr3_length: 15
v_call: TRBV9
j_call: TRBJ2-1
clone_size: .
d_call: TRBD2
cdr3_nt: TGTGCCAGCAGCGCGGGACTAGCTTTAGCGAATGAGCAGTTCTTC
cdr3_aa: CASSAGLALANEQFF

cdr3_length: 14
v_call: TRBV2
j_call: TRBJ2-7
clone_size: .
d_call: TRBD2
cdr3_nt: TGTGCCAGCAGTGTAGCTAGCGGGAGATACGAGCAGTACTTC
cdr3_aa: CASSVASGRYEQYF

cdr3_length: 17
v_call: TRBV13
j_call: TRBJ1-1
clone_size: .
d_call: TRBD1
cdr3_nt: TGTGCCAGCAGCTCTCAGAAATCTGGGACAGCCAACACTGAAGCTTTCTTT
cdr3_aa: CASSSQKSGTANTEAFF

cdr3_length: 16
v_call: TRBV7-2
j_call: TRBJ2-3
clone_size: .
d_call: TRBD2
cdr3_nt: TGTGCCAGCAGCCGGAGACCTAGCGGGAGACCGGATACGCAGTATTTT
cdr3_aa: CASSRRPSGRPDTQYF

cdr3_length: 13
v_call: TRBV5-6
j_call: TRBJ1-1
clone_size: .
d_call: .
cdr3_nt: TGTGCCAGCAGCTTAGGGACAAAGAATGAAGCTTTCTTT
cdr3_aa: CASSLGTKNEAFF

cdr3_length: 13
v_call: TRBV30
j_call: TRBJ2-4
clone_size: .
d_call: .
cdr3_nt: TGTGCCTGGACGATGGGCCTCCCAGGGGTTCAGTACTTC
cdr3_aa: CAWTMGLPGVQYF

cdr3_length: 15
v_call: TRBV4-3
j_call: TRBJ2-1
clone_size: few
d_call: TRBD2
cdr3_nt: TGCGCCAGCAGCCAAGGGATTAGCGGGCGCAATGAGCAGTTCTTC
cdr3_aa: CASSQGISGRNEQFF

cdr3_length: 18
v_call: TRBV5-1
j_call: TRBJ2-2
clone_size: .
d_call: TRBD2
cdr3_nt: TGCGCCAGCAGCTTACCCCAAACTAGCGGAATAAACACCGGGGAGCTGTTTTTT
cdr3_aa: CASSLPQTSGINTGELFF

cdr3_length: 19
v_call: TRBV7-7
j_call: TRBJ2-3
clone_size: .
d_call: TRBD2
cdr3_nt: TGTGCCAGCAGCTATCGATCTAGCGGGAGGGGAGGAAGCACAGATACGCAGTATTTT
cdr3_aa: CASSYRSSGRGGSTDTQYF

cdr3_length: 15
v_call: TRBV7-2
j_call: TRBJ1-4
clone_size: .
d_call: TRBD1
cdr3_nt: TGTGCCAGCAGCTCCCGGGACAGGGGAAATGAAAAACTGTTTTTT
cdr3_aa: CASSSRDRGNEKLFF

cdr3_length: 14
v_call: TRBV27
j_call: TRBJ2-7
clone_size: .
d_call: TRBD2
cdr3_nt: TGTGCCAGCAGTCTTAGCGGGAGGGTCCACGAGCAGTACTTC
cdr3_aa: CASSLSGRVHEQYF

cdr3_length: 17
v_call: TRBV9
j_call: TRBJ2-1
clone_size: .
d_call: .
cdr3_nt: TGTGCCAGCAGCGTAACCACCTCCCCGCGGGGCACTTGGGAGCAGTTCTTC
cdr3_aa: CASSVTTSPRGTWEQFF

cdr3_length: 16
v_call: TRBV6-7
j_call: TRBJ2-4
clone_size: .
d_call: .
cdr3_nt: TGTGCCATTCCCTCGTCCGGGGTAGTAGCCAAAAACATTCAGTACTTC
cdr3_aa: CAIPSSGVVAKNIQYF

cdr3_length: 15
v_call: TRBV2
j_call: TRBJ1-6
clone_size: .
d_call: TRBD1
cdr3_nt: TGTGTCAGCAGTGAATCCCCAGGGGGAAGTTCACCCCTCCACTTT
cdr3_aa: CVSSESPGGSSPLHF

cdr3_length: 16
v_call: TRBV19
j_call: TRBJ2-7
clone_size: .
d_call: .
cdr3_nt: TGTGCCAGTAGTATCGCTTGGGGCAGGGGGGAATACGAGCAGTACTTC
cdr3_aa: CASSIAWGRGEYEQYF

cdr3_length: 15
v_call: TRBV5-1
j_call: TRBJ2-3
clone_size: .
d_call: TRBD2
cdr3_nt: TGCGCCAGCAGCTTGGGACTAGCAAGCACAGATACGCAGTATTTT
cdr3_aa: CASSLGLASTDTQYF

cdr3_length: 15
v_call: TRBV28
j_call: TRBJ1-5
clone_size: .
d_call: .
cdr3_nt: TGTGCCAGCAGTTTATCAGGGGCCCCAGGGAAGCCCCAGCATTTT
cdr3_aa: CASSLSGAPGKPQHF